This TCR beta chain was captured in a study of CD8 T cells in Susac syndrome. The wider study: Each patient with Susac syndrome, at the time of blood draw, was therapy-naive, on corticosteroids, or on intravenous immunoglobulin alone.

With random hexamers, 0.5 to 1 ug RNA was reverse transcribed. TCRdb processed the immunoSEQ multiplex PCR reads anew with MiXCR; each CDR3 protein has one entry. The repertoire holds around 150,000 distinct CDR3 sequences, with just under 95% as singletons. The CDR3 length is 17 residues. Germline lookup yields CDR1 MGHRA and CDR2 YSYEKL. V was clipped by 1 base and J by 8 bases, with 20 bases between them. The sample taken for sequencing was CD4+ T cells from PBMCs. V usage is TRBV4-1 and J usage is TRBJ2-2; no definite D call. This TCR derives from a human donor with Susac syndrome. The CDR3 spells CASSQVSVLGSPGELFF. CDR3 sequence (DNA): TGCGCCAGCAGCCAAGTTTCCGTGCTAGGCTCTCCGGGGGAGCTGTTTTTT.